The 21 T cell receptor beta chains listed next were all sequenced from one sample in a study of T cells in Graves' hyperthyroidism and ophthalmopathy. Researchers took RNA transcripts and amplified the TCR beta CDR3 regions from them. The study used the HTBI primer set for a first-round RT-PCR of the TCR CDR3. TCRdb redid the calling of the multiplex PCR reads with MiXCR, one entry per CDR3 protein. The sample contains around 600,000 distinct CDR3 sequences, more than 15% of which appear only once. Sequenced: blood. The receptor source for this set is a woman in her 30s with Graves' hyperthyroidism.

This clonotype was picked up many times. This chain uses TRBV30 with TRBJ2-7, with D possibly matching TRBD1 (5 bases). The CDR3 is 13 residues long. The germline CDR1 and CDR2 sequences are GTSNPN and SVGIG (reference sequence). Trimming took off 2 bases at V and 4 bases at J, with 12 bases between the two ends. The CDR3 loop is CAWSQNRGYEQYF. The CDR3 coding sequence is TGTGCCTGGAGTCAGAATAGGGGTTACGAGCAGTACTTC.

There are a few counts of this clonotype. The J gene is TRBJ2-1, the V gene TRBV27; 7 bases map to TRBD2. This CDR3 spans 15 amino acids. CDR1 and CDR2 from the germline V gene are MNHEY and SMNVEV (reference sequence). The V and J ends lost 5 bases and 4 bases, in that order; junction bases with no gene match: 8. DNA for the CDR3: TGTGCCAGCAGTCGAAGCGGGAACCTTTACAATGAGCAGTTCTTC. Translation gives CASSRSGNLYNEQFF.

This clonotype was recorded at least ten times. V is TRBV30 and J is TRBJ1-2; 11 bases are shared with TRBD1. V was clipped by 1 base and J by 7 bases; unmatched bases: 5. CDR1 is GTSNPN and CDR2 is SVGIG in the germline V gene (reference sequence). There are 14 residues in the CDR3. The CDR3 nucleotides are TGTGCCTGGAGTGGGGGACAGGGGGTTGTTGGCTACACCTTC. Translating it yields CAWSGGQGVVGYTF.

This clonotype was detected ten times or more. CDR3 region: CASSQGAGIKNTEAFF. For the CDR3, the DNA is TGTGCCAGCAGCCAAGGGGCGGGGATAAAGAACACTGAAGCTTTCTTT. The rearrangement uses TRBV3-1 and TRBJ1-1, with D unclear. Trimming shortened V by 1 base and J by 1 base, and 13 bases separated the two germline ends. This CDR3 contains 16 residues. Germline V gene data show CDR1 as LGHDT and CDR2 as YNNKEL (reference sequence).

This sequence joins TRBV4-3 and TRBJ2-3; possibly TRBD1 for D (5 bases). V was pared by 0 bases and J by 5 bases, with 12 bases between. CDR3 length: 15 amino acids. The V gene's germline CDR1 is LGHNA and CDR2 YSLEER. Here the CDR3 DNA reads TGCGCCAGCAGCCAAGATCGAGTGGGGCGAGATACGCAGTATTTT. Its translation is CASSQDRVGRDTQYF.

This clonotype was found once. The V gene is TRBV11-2, the J gene TRBJ1-4, with D perhaps TRBD1 (6 bases). Trimming stripped 8 bases from V and 4 bases from J, with 14 bases between. The CDR3 loop spans 14 amino acids. The V gene's germline CDR1 is SGHAT and CDR2 FQNNGV. The CDR3 is CASGSQGVNEKLFF. The DNA of the CDR3 is TGTGCCAGCGGCTCACAGGGAGTTAATGAAAAACTGTTTTTT.

The V call is TRBV29-1, the J call TRBJ2-1; 8 bases map to TRBD2. The ends lost 5 bases at V and 6 bases at J; junction bases unmatched: 9. CDR1 is SQVTM and CDR2 is ANQGSEA in the germline V gene. The CDR3 covers 14 residues. The CDR3 sequence: CSVPRCGRSNEQFF. The CDR3 bases are TGCAGCGTTCCCCGCTGCGGGAGGTCCAATGAGCAGTTCTTC.

This clonotype turned up a few times. The CDR3 region has the DNA TGCGCCAGCAGTGAGTCGCTCTCTACTAGCACAGATACGCAGTATTTT. It is translated as CASSESLSTSTDTQYF. V gene TRBV10-1 combines with J gene TRBJ2-3; D unresolved. V was pared by 0 bases and J by 0 bases, with 10 bases between. The length of the CDR3 is 16 residues. Germline CDR1 and CDR2: WNHNN and SYGVQD (reference sequence).

The V gene is TRBV12-5, the J gene TRBJ2-7; 14 nucleotides match TRBD2. This CDR3 contains 17 residues. The junction had 11 bases not matched to a gene; V was cut back by 7 bases and J by 3 bases. Germline V gives CDR1 LGHNT, CDR2 FRNRAP. Here the CDR3 DNA reads TGTGCTAGTGCCCCCGGGACTAGCGGGAGTCTCCTCTACGAGCAGTACTTC. Protein product: CASAPGTSGSLLYEQYF.

Points on this clonotype: A much larger clone differs from this one at a single base, so this may be a read error. This chain links TRBV28 with TRBJ2-5, with D possibly being TRBD1 (7 bases). The CDR3 covers 15 residues. Germline CDR1 MDHEN, CDR2 SYDVKM. The CDR3 loop is CTSSSQTGTEETQYF. CDR3 bases: TGTACCAGCAGTTCTCAGACAGGGACTGAGGAGACCCAGTACTTC.

The chain uses TRBV6-4 and TRBJ2-7; 7 bases line up with TRBD1. Losses at the gene ends were 8 bases for V and 7 bases for J; bases not matched to a gene: 11. This CDR3 region has 13 residues. Per the germline V gene, CDR1 is MRHNA and CDR2 is SNTAGT. CDR3 loop: CASPDRDPLEQYF. The CDR3, as DNA: TGTGCCAGCCCCGACAGGGACCCTCTGGAGCAGTACTTC.

In its sample, this clonotype was seen many times. The J gene is TRBJ2-7, the V gene TRBV7-2, with D unclear. This CDR3 is 14 amino acids long. V shed 2 bases and J shed 0 bases, with 8 bases lying between them. CDR1 SGHTA and CDR2 FQGNSA come from the germline V gene. For the CDR3, the DNA is TGTGCCAGCAGCTTACGACGGAACTCCTACGAGCAGTACTTC. Its translation is CASSLRRNSYEQYF.

V is TRBV7-2 and J is TRBJ2-5; TRBD2 is a possible D gene (6 bases). Per the germline V gene, CDR1 is SGHTA and CDR2 is FQGNSA. V was cut by 2 bases and J by 3 bases, with 16 bases left in between. The CDR3 totals 16 residues. CDR3 DNA: TGTGCCAGCAGCTTACTGTGGCTAGCGAATGAAGAGACCCAGTACTTC. Amino acids: CASSLLWLANEETQYF.

The sample holds a few counts of this clonotype. The V and J genes are TRBV4-3 and TRBJ2-1; 8 bases line up with TRBD1. This CDR3 has 15 amino acids. Germline trimming cut 8 bases from V and 7 bases from J; bases unmatched to any gene: 13. Germline V gene lookup returns CDR1 LGHNA and CDR2 YSLEER. The CDR3 sequence: CASRMDRVLANEQFF. In DNA form, the CDR3 reads TGCGCCAGCCGGATGGACAGGGTGCTAGCTAATGAGCAGTTCTTC.

Points on this clonotype: This could be a read error, since a much larger clone is one nucleotide away. The J gene is TRBJ2-7, the V gene TRBV7-3; tentative D call: TRBD2 (6 bases). The CDR3 loop spans 15 amino acids. The germline CDR1 and CDR2 sequences are SGHTA and FQGTGA. The chain's CDR3 is CASSPDEAGYYERYF. The CDR3 nucleotides read TGTGCCAGCAGCCCAGATGAGGCGGGGTATTACGAGCGGTACTTC.

This clonotype was picked up many times. The chain combines TRBV5-5 with TRBJ2-5; D gene uncertain. Per germline, CDR1 SGHKS and CDR2 YYEKEE (reference sequence). The CDR3 is made up of 13 amino acids. Deletions cut 1 base from V and 5 bases from J, with 9 bases between. The CDR3 reads CASSLWVAETQYF. The CDR3 DNA sequence: TGTGCCAGCAGCTTGTGGGTTGCGGAGACCCAGTACTTC.

CDR3 protein: CASSFVSPANSPLHF. In nucleotides, the CDR3 is TGTGCCAGCAGTTTCGTAAGTCCGGCAAATTCACCCCTCCACTTT. The chain couples TRBV27 to TRBJ1-6; D is undetermined. CDR3 length equals 15 residues. Germline CDR1 and CDR2: MNHEY and SMNVEV (reference sequence). Trimming left V 3 bases short and J 7 bases short, with 13 bases between.

There are a few counts of this clonotype. The V and J genes are TRBV6-1 and TRBJ2-7; no reliable D call. The germline V gene has CDR1 MNHNS and CDR2 SASEGT. The ends were cut back, 6 bases at V and 5 bases at J, with 8 bases in the middle. The CDR3 consists of 11 residues. CDR3 sequence reads: CASSHLDEQYF. For the CDR3, the DNA is TGTGCCAGCAGCCACCTCGACGAGCAGTACTTC.

This clonotype came up many times. The rearrangement links TRBV29-1 to TRBJ1-3, with D unresolved. The CDR3 runs 13 residues. Germline V gene sequence: CDR1 SQVTM, CDR2 ANQGSEA. V lost 5 bases, J lost 9 bases, and 17 bases lay in between. CDR3 amino acids: CSVQWASDRTIYF. The CDR3 DNA reads TGCAGCGTTCAATGGGCATCCGACCGCACCATATATTTT. The entire variable domain, with the rest obtained from reference TRBV29-1 and TRBJ1-3, is as follows: SAVISQKPSRDICQRGTSLTIQCQVDSQVTMMFWYRQQPGQSLTLIATANQGSEATYESGFVIDKFPISRPNLTFSTLTVSNMSPEDSSIYLCSVQWASDRTIYFGEGSWLTVV.

The sample holds many counts of this clonotype. V is TRBV7-2 and J is TRBJ2-3; D might be TRBD1 (5 bases). This CDR3 comprises 13 residues. Germline values: CDR1 SGHTA, CDR2 FQGNSA. The V gene lost 1 base and the J gene lost 5 bases, with 7 bases spanning the gap. The chain's CDR3 is CASSLDRKDTQYF. In DNA, the CDR3 is TGTGCCAGCAGCTTAGACAGGAAAGATACGCAGTATTTT. The full variable domain, in which reference TRBV7-2 and TRBJ2-3 provide the parts outside the CDR3, is GAGVSQSPSNKVTEKGKDVELRCDPISGHTALYWYRQSLGQGLEFLIYFQGNSAPDKSGLPSDRFSAERTGGSVSTLTIQRTQQEDSAVYLCASSLDRKDTQYFGPGTRLTVL.

The chain employs TRBV4-1 and TRBJ2-7; possible D gene TRBD2, 6 bases. Trimming took off 1 base at V and 2 bases at J, with 12 bases between the two ends. The CDR3 runs 15 residues. Germline V gene lookup returns CDR1 MGHRA and CDR2 YSYEKL. The CDR3 region has the DNA TGCGCCAGCAGCCAAGCGGTCGGAGGGCCCTACGAGCAGTACTTC. It specifies CASSQAVGGPYEQYF.